Listed here are 22 T cell receptor beta chains from one sample, sequenced in a study of blood T cells in healthy people across ages. Using a J-beta primer mix together with a sample-barcoded 5' primer, a second PCR was run for roughly 6 to 11 cycles. TCRdb redid the calling of the 5' RACE reads with MiXCR, one entry per CDR3 protein. This sample has approximately 850,000 distinct CDR3 sequences, with more than 40% found just once. Sample: blood. All receptors come from a man in his sixties in good health.

This chain joins TRBV11-3 and TRBJ2-1, with TRBD2 matching 7 bases. Germline V gives CDR1 SGHNT, CDR2 YENEEA. The V and J ends lost 5 bases and 7 bases, in that order; junction bases with no gene match: 11. The CDR3 sequence is 15 residues long. The CDR3 bases are TGTGCCAGCAGCATGGGCGGGGGAAGGGGTAATGAGCAGTTCTTC. Amino acid sequence: CASSMGGGRGNEQFF. Drawing the rest from reference TRBV11-3 and TRBJ2-1, the complete variable domain is EAGVVQSPRYKIIEKKQPVAFWCNPISGHNTLYWYLQNLGQGPELLIRYENEEAVDDSQLPKDRFSAERLKGVDSTLKIQPAELGDSAVYLCASSMGGGRGNEQFFGPGTRLTVL.

The chain recombines TRBV20-1 with TRBJ2-5; TRBD1 matches at 10 bases. The CDR3 covers 15 residues. V shed 5 bases, J shed 4 bases, and the junction held 10 bases outside the gene matches. From germline, CDR1 is DFQATT and CDR2 SNEGSKA (reference sequence). The CDR3 loop is CSAFTGQGSGETQYF. CDR3 DNA: TGCAGTGCTTTTACGGGACAGGGGAGCGGAGAGACCCAGTACTTC.

This clonotype was seen many times. The chain employs TRBV20-1 and TRBJ2-5, with D uncertain. Germline CDR1 and CDR2: DFQATT and SNEGSKA (reference sequence). The CDR3 spans 10 residues. With 3 bases removed from V and 2 bases from J, the gap between germline ends came to 1 base. CDR3 loop: CSASQETQYF. CDR3 DNA sequence: TGCAGTGCTAGTCAAGAGACCCAGTACTTC.

This chain connects TRBV6-4 to TRBJ1-6; D gene ambiguous. Germline V gene lookup returns CDR1 MRHNA and CDR2 SNTAGT. V shed 4 bases and J shed 9 bases, with 10 bases lying between them. The CDR3 is made up of 13 amino acids. The DNA of the CDR3 is TGTGCCAGCAGTGCTATCGTGGGTTCACCCCTCCACTTT. This encodes CASSAIVGSPLHF.

This clonotype came up once. The chain has TRBV7-2 and TRBJ2-1, with a weak D call TRBD2 (5 bases). There are 14 residues in the CDR3. Germline CDR1 SGHTA, CDR2 FQGNSA. The germline V and J ends were trimmed by 2 bases and 8 bases, with 13 bases remaining between them. In nucleotides, the CDR3 is TGTGCCAGCAGCTTAAGCGGCCGTAGGGATGAGCAGTTCTTC. Encoded protein: CASSLSGRRDEQFF.

The chain recombines TRBV6-6 with TRBJ1-1; D gene uncertain. The CDR3 extends over 13 amino acids. V was clipped by 5 bases and J by 5 bases, with 12 bases between them. The V gene's germline CDR1 is MNHNY and CDR2 SVGAGI (reference sequence). The DNA for the CDR3 is TGTGCCAGCAGTAAACCCAGCGGAACTGAAGCTTTCTTT. This gives the protein CASSKPSGTEAFF.

J is TRBJ2-7 and V is TRBV11-2; 7 bases are shared with TRBD2. The CDR3 is 12 residues long. The germline V gene has CDR1 SGHAT and CDR2 FQNNGV. With 6 bases clipped from V and 6 bases from J, the junction kept 5 bases outside the gene matches. The CDR3: CASSRDYSEQYF. In DNA, the CDR3 is TGTGCCAGCAGTCGGGACTACAGCGAGCAGTACTTC.

This clonotype was seen a few times. The chain recombines TRBV7-2 with TRBJ2-7; D is perhaps TRBD1 (6 bases). Per the germline V gene, CDR1 is SGHTA and CDR2 is FQGNSA. V lost 5 bases and J 2 bases, leaving 10 bases between the germline ends. This CDR3 has 13 residues. The CDR3 loop is CASSHGTPYEQYF. The DNA of the CDR3 is TGTGCCAGCAGCCACGGGACACCCTACGAGCAGTACTTC.

This clonotype appeared a few times. The CDR3 DNA reads as TGCGCCAGCAGCTTGGGGGAAGGGAAGAGGACCTACGAGCAGTACTTC. This gives the protein CASSLGEGKRTYEQYF. V usage is TRBV5-1 and J usage is TRBJ2-7; D not certain. Germline V gene data show CDR1 as SGHRS and CDR2 as YFSETQ. V was trimmed by 0 bases and J by 2 bases, leaving 15 bases between them. This CDR3 spans 16 amino acids.

V is TRBV9 and J is TRBJ1-6; D ambiguous. Trimming removed 4 bases from V and 3 bases from J, with 14 bases in between. Germline V CDR1 and CDR2: SGDLS, YYNGEE. This CDR3 spans 16 amino acids. The CDR3, as DNA: TGTGCCAGCAGCACATCCCCTGGGGACTATAATTCACCCCTCCACTTT. Its translation is CASSTSPGDYNSPLHF.

This chain joins TRBV7-9 and TRBJ1-4; no definite D call. CDR1 is SEHNR and CDR2 is FQNEAQ in the germline V gene (reference sequence). The CDR3 consists of 14 residues. V shed 1 base and J shed 8 bases, with 11 bases lying between them. CDR3 sequence reads: CASSLGQTREKLFF. The CDR3, as DNA: TGTGCCAGCAGCTTAGGGCAGACTCGAGAAAAACTGTTTTTT.

The V call is TRBV7-2, the J call TRBJ1-6, with D perhaps TRBD1 (6 bases). The CDR3 is 14 residues long. Between the trimmed V and J ends, which lost 6 bases and 4 bases, there was a span of 10 bases. The germline gives CDR1 SGHTA, CDR2 FQGNSA. CDR3 nucleotides: TGTGCCAGCAGGTCAGACAGGTATAATTCACCCCTCCACTTT. It yields the protein CASRSDRYNSPLHF.

Here the CDR3 reads CAWQRNEQFF. The CDR3 DNA follows: TGTGCCTGGCAAAGGAATGAGCAGTTCTTC. The rearrangement links TRBV30 to TRBJ2-1; D not certain. Trimming took 5 bases from V and 7 from J, leaving 6 bases between them. The CDR3 extends over 10 amino acids. Germline V gene sequence: CDR1 GTSNPN, CDR2 SVGIG (reference sequence).

This sequence joins TRBV20-1 and TRBJ1-4; possible D gene TRBD1, 6 bases. This CDR3 comprises 13 residues. V dropped 5 bases and J dropped 7 bases, with 14 bases sitting between them. Germline CDR1 is DFQATT and CDR2 is SNEGSKA (reference sequence). DNA for the CDR3: TGCAGTGCTTTACAGGGATCGGGTGAAAAACTGTTTTTT. Amino acids: CSALQGSGEKLFF.

The chain recombines TRBV7-9 with TRBJ2-5, with D tentatively TRBD2 (5 bases). The J call may be faulty, since TRBJ2-7 better matches the DNA end. CDR3 length: 14 residues. From germline, CDR1 is SEHNR and CDR2 FQNEAQ (reference sequence). CDR3 nucleotides: TGTGCCAGCAGCCCCCCGGACTCCAACTACGAGCAGTACTTC. It yields the protein CASSPPDSNYEQYF.

The sample holds one count of this clonotype. The genes are TRBV4-1 and TRBJ1-4; D not resolved. V lost 0 bases and J lost 9, with 14 bases in between. The CDR3 loop spans 15 amino acids. CDR1 is MGHRA, CDR2 YSYEKL, per germline. CDR3 protein: CASSQDQGPGQKLFF. The DNA for the CDR3 is TGCGCCAGCAGCCAAGATCAAGGACCCGGCCAAAAACTGTTTTTT.

The chain has TRBV20-1 and TRBJ1-1; the match to TRBD1 covers 7 bases. J lost 0 bases, V lost 5 bases, and 0 bases had no gene match. CDR1 is DFQATT and CDR2 is SNEGSKA in the germline V gene (reference sequence). This CDR3 contains 12 residues. CDR3: CSAGTVNTEAFF. CDR3 in DNA: TGCAGTGCTGGGACAGTGAACACTGAAGCTTTCTTT.

A note on this clonotype: A read error may account for a junction end that differs from germline. The chain combines TRBV11-2 with TRBJ2-1; either TRBD1 or TRBD2 may fit D (5 bases each). The length of the CDR3 is 13 residues. Germline assignment: CDR1 SGHAT and CDR2 FQNNGV. CDR3 in amino acids: CASSLGQRGERFF. CDR3 nucleotides: TGTGCCAGCAGCTTAGGACAGAGGGGAGAGCGGTTCTTC.

This chain connects TRBV3-1 to TRBJ1-1; no firm D call. Germline values: CDR1 LGHDT, CDR2 YNNKEL (reference sequence). V was cut by 0 bases and J by 5 bases, with 7 bases left in between. The CDR3 runs 13 residues. CDR3 bases: TGTGCCAGCAGCCAAGAGGGGAGGACTGAAGCTTTCTTT. Amino acid sequence: CASSQEGRTEAFF.

By proportion, this clonotype is medium-sized. The V gene is TRBV4-3, the J gene TRBJ2-7, with D possibly being TRBD2 (5 bases). The germline V gene has CDR1 LGHNA and CDR2 YSLEER. With 1 base removed from V and 3 bases from J, the gap between germline ends came to 16 bases. The CDR3 runs 16 residues. This CDR3 is CASSQARVREGYEQYF. CDR3 DNA sequence: TGCGCCAGCAGCCAAGCCCGAGTCCGTGAGGGCTACGAGCAGTACTTC.

This sequence joins TRBV18 and TRBJ2-1; 11 bases map to TRBD1. V shed 4 bases, J shed 3 bases, and the junction held 8 bases outside the gene matches. Germline values: CDR1 KGHSH, CDR2 LQKENI. The CDR3 extends over 17 amino acids. The CDR3 sequence: CASSRTRDRGNYNEQFF. CDR3 nucleotides: TGTGCCAGCTCACGAACACGGGACAGGGGGAACTACAATGAGCAGTTCTTC.

The chain combines TRBV29-1 with TRBJ1-4; no clear D. Germline V gene sequence: CDR1 SQVTM, CDR2 ANQGSEA. The CDR3 is made up of 14 amino acids. V gave up 6 bases and J gave up 2 bases, with 13 bases separating them. CDR3 region: CSVAKGRTNEKLFF. The CDR3 coding sequence is TGCAGCGTCGCGAAGGGTCGGACTAATGAAAAACTGTTTTTT.